This TCR beta chain was captured in a study of prognosis after radiotherapy for stage I lung cancer. Multiplex PCR, run in two rounds, amplified TCR beta CDR3 from genomic DNA. Primers specific to each TRBV and TRBJ gene were used in first-round PCR. Using its own MiXCR run on the multiplex PCR reads, TCRdb lists one record per CDR3 protein. This table holds 15,000 or so distinct CDR3 sequences, 29% found once. This clonotype occurred many times. The CDR3 spans 13 residues. The ends were cut back, 1 base at V and 0 bases at J, with 7 bases in the middle. Looked up from germline, CDR1 is SQVTM and CDR2 is ANQGSEA.

The clonotype comes from a donor over 45 with non-small cell lung cancer. This specimen was PBMCs, taken before or after stereotactic body radiation therapy (not recorded which). The genes are TRBV29-1 and TRBJ2-7; D ambiguous. CDR3 in amino acids: CSVEGRDSYEQYF. In nucleotides, the CDR3 is TGCAGCGTTGAAGGGAGAGACTCCTACGAGCAGTACTTC.